The source of this T cell receptor (beta chain) is a study of blood T cell repertoires in COVID-19. Study overall: Samples came from the United States, Italy and Spain, spanning acute and convalescent COVID-19.

As processed by the authors: For nucleated cells, counts were estimated from reference gene primer amplification. The table came from immunoSEQ multiplex PCR; TCRdb's copy has only in-frame clones and leaves some out. V and J calls and clone size follow that table, whereas D and trimming were derived from the DNA. The data hold around 270,000 clones, with 84% observed a single time. J gave up 5 bases and V 5 bases, and 3 bases lay outside the gene matches. This CDR3 comprises 14 residues. Germline V lookup: CDR1 SEHNR, CDR2 FQNEAQ (reference sequence). The specimen sequenced was peripheral blood. The chain carries TRBV7-9 and TRBJ2-2; 9 nucleotides agree with TRBD1. The sequence was obtained from a woman aged 35 to 49 who had recovered from COVID-19. The CDR3 DNA reads TGTGCCAGCAGCGGAGACAGGGGGACCGGGGAGCTGTTTTTT. It is translated as CASSGDRGTGELFF.